The 2 T cell receptor beta chains below all came from one sample that was sequenced in a study of radiation and T cells in renal cell carcinoma. Libraries were prepared by immunoSEQ multiplex PCR; TCRdb keeps only in-frame clonotypes and omits some of them. This table has several thousand clones, roughly 53% appearing once. Sample treatment: 15 Gy SBRT to primary tumor, nephrectomy 4 weeks later. The source was tumor tissue, collected from a patient whose treatment included radiotherapy and nephrectomy. These receptors were obtained from a man aged 55 to 70 with renal cell carcinoma.

The chain employs TRBV5-5 and TRBJ1-2, with a tentative D call TRBD1 (5 bases). The CDR3 covers 14 residues. V was clipped by 4 bases and J by 3 bases, with 13 bases between them. CDR1 and CDR2 from the germline V gene are SGHKS and YYEKEE (reference sequence). The CDR3 loop is CASSTGWGDYGYTF. For the CDR3, the DNA is TGTGCCAGCAGCACCGGGTGGGGGGACTATGGCTACACCTTC. Combining the CDR3 with reference TRBV5-5 and TRBJ1-2 gives the whole variable domain DAGVTQSPTHLIKTRGQQVTLRCSPISGHKSVSWYQQVLGQGPQFIFQYYEKEERGRGNFPDRFSARQFPNYSSELNVNALLLGDSALYLCASSTGWGDYGYTFGSGTRLTVV.

This chain uses TRBV14 with TRBJ2-7; 7 bases align to TRBD2. The germline gives CDR1 SGHDN, CDR2 FVKESK. CDR3 length: 15 amino acids. V dropped 4 bases and J dropped 4; count of bases not matched to a gene: 10. CDR3 region: CASSLIGTTPYEQYF. CDR3 in DNA: TGTGCCAGCAGCCTGATTGGGACTACCCCTTACGAGCAGTACTTC.